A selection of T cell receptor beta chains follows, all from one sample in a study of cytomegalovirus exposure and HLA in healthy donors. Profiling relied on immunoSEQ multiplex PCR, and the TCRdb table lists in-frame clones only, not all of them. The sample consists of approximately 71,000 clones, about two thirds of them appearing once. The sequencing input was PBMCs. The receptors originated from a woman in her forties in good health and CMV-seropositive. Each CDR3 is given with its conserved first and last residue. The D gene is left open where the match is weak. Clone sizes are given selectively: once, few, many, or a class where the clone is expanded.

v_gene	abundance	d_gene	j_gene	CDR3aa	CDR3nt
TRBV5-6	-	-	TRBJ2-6	CASSFDRLYSGANVLTF	TGTGCCAGCAGCTTTGACAGGTTATACTCTGGGGCCAACGTCCTGACTTTC
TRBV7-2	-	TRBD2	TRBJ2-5	CASNTGLASAETQYF	TGTGCCAGCAACACCGGACTAGCAAGCGCCGAGACCCAGTACTTC
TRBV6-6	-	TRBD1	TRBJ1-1	CASSGDRDEAFF	TGTGCCAGCAGTGGGGACAGGGATGAAGCTTTCTTT
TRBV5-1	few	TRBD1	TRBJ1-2	CASSIGTGGFGYTF	TGCGCCAGCAGCATAGGAACAGGGGGCTTTGGCTACACCTTC
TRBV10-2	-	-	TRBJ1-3	CASSGTYDSSGNTIYF	TGCGCCAGCAGTGGGACTTACGATAGCTCTGGAAACACCATATATTTT
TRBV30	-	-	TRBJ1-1	CAWSVFMNTEAFF	TGTGCCTGGAGTGTATTTATGAACACTGAAGCTTTCTTT
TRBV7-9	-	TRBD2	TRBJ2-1	CASSWWTSGNNEQFF	TGTGCCAGCAGCTGGTGGACTAGCGGGAACAATGAGCAGTTCTTC
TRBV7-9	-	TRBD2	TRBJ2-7	CASSAAGVTYEQYF	TGTGCCAGCAGCGCCGCGGGGGTCACCTACGAGCAGTACTTC
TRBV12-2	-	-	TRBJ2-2	CASRYGTAGTSGGIGYLNTGELFF	TGTGCAAGTCGCTACGGGACAGCCGGGACTAGCGGGGGAATTGGTTATCTGAACACCGGGGAGCTGTTTTTT
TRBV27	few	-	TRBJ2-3	CASSPELDFFPDTQYF	TGTGCCAGCAGTCCGGAGTTAGATTTTTTTCCAGATACGCAGTATTTT
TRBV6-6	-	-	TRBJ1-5	CASSLLSNQPQHF	TGTGCCAGCAGTCTTTTAAGCAATCAGCCCCAGCATTTT
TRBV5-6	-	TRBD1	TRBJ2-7	CASRQQGAGYEQYF	TGTGCCAGCAGGCAACAGGGGGCTGGCTACGAGCAGTACTTC
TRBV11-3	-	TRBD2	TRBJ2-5	CASSPRLAGFQETQYF	TGTGCCAGCAGCCCCAGACTAGCGGGCTTCCAAGAGACCCAGTACTTC
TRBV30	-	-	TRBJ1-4	CACEFSNEKLFF	TGTGCCTGTGAATTTAGCAATGAAAAACTGTTTTTT
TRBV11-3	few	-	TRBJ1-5	CASSLSGINQPQHF	TGTGCCAGCAGCTTATCGGGGATCAATCAGCCCCAGCATTTT
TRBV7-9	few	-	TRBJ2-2	CASSTDTTGELFF	TGTGCCAGCAGCACAGACACTACCGGGGAGCTGTTTTTT
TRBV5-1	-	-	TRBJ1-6	CTSSPGQSSSPLHF	TGCACCAGCAGCCCCGGACAGAGCTCCTCACCCCTCCACTTT
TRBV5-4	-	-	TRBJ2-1	CASSLMARGEQFF	TGTGCCAGCAGCTTGATGGCTCGGGGTGAGCAGTTCTTC
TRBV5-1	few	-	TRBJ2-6	CASSLGEGPSGANVLTF	TGCGCCAGCAGCTTGGGAGAGGGCCCCTCTGGGGCCAACGTCCTGACTTTC
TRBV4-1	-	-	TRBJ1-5	CASSQGVSGLQPQHF	TGCGCCAGCAGCCAAGGCGTTTCGGGTCTACAGCCCCAGCATTTT
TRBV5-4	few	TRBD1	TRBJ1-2	CASSLGLGTDKGYTF	TGTGCCAGCAGCTTGGGATTAGGGACAGATAAAGGCTACACCTTC
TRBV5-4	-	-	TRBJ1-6	CASSFRGRDNSPLHF	TGTGCCAGCAGCTTTCGGGGGAGAGATAATTCACCCCTCCACTTT
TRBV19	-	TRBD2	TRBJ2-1	CASSSILAAEGNEQFF	TGTGCCAGTAGTTCGATACTAGCGGCGGAAGGGAATGAGCAGTTCTTC
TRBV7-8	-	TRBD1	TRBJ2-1	CASSLALGQGLNEQFF	TGTGCCAGCAGCTTAGCGCTGGGACAGGGGCTCAATGAGCAGTTCTTC
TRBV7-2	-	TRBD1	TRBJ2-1	CASSPLGTGLYEQFF	TGTGCCAGCAGCCCACTCGGGACAGGGTTGTATGAGCAGTTCTTC
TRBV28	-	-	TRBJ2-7	CASSQTYEQYF	TGTGCCAGCAGCCAGACCTACGAGCAGTACTTC
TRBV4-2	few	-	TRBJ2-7	CASSQVGGYSYEQYF	TGTGCCAGCAGCCAAGTAGGGGGATACTCCTACGAGCAGTACTTC
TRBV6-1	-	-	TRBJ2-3	CASNSMGPGDTQYF	TGTGCCAGCAACTCAATGGGTCCAGGGGATACGCAGTATTTT
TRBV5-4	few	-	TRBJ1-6	CASSSPGQNSPLHF	TGTGCCAGCAGCTCGCCGGGACAAAATTCACCCCTCCACTTT
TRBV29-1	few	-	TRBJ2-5	CSFWQGETQYF	TGCAGCTTTTGGCAGGGGGAGACCCAGTACTTC
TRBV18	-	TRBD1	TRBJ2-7	CASSLGTGLAYEQYF	TGTGCCAGCTCGCTCGGGACAGGTCTGGCCTACGAGCAGTACTTC
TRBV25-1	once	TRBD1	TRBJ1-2	CASSEWGQGGVGGYTF	TGTGCCAGCAGTGAATGGGGGCAGGGGGGAGTGGGAGGCTACACCTTC
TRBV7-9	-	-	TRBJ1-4	CASSFGGHEKLFF	TGTGCCAGCAGCTTCGGCGGCCATGAAAAACTGTTTTTT
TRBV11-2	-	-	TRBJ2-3	CASSLDIAEGLRWDTQYF	TGTGCCAGCAGCTTAGATATTGCGGAGGGGCTCAGGTGGGATACGCAGTATTTT
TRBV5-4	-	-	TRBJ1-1	CASSFSTGNTEAFF	TGTGCCAGCAGCTTCTCGACGGGGAACACTGAAGCTTTCTTT
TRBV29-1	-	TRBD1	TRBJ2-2	CSVGQGAPGTGELFF	TGCAGCGTTGGGCAGGGGGCGCCGGGCACCGGGGAGCTGTTTTTT
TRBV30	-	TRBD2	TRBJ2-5	CAWSVGSGGQETQYF	TGTGCCTGGAGTGTCGGTAGCGGGGGCCAAGAGACCCAGTACTTC
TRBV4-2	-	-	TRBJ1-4	CASSQDSWAANEKLFF	TGTGCCAGCAGCCAAGATTCTTGGGCTGCTAATGAAAAACTGTTTTTT
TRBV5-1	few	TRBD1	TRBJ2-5	CASSTNTGGQETQYF	TGCGCCAGCAGCACGAACACAGGGGGCCAAGAGACCCAGTACTTC
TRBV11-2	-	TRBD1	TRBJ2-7	CASSFNPGQGYEQYF	TGTGCCAGCAGTTTTAATCCGGGACAGGGGTACGAGCAGTACTTC